This passage covers 30 T cell receptor beta chains from one sample sequenced in a study of CD8 T cells in Susac syndrome. RNA in amounts of about 0.5 to 1 ug was reverse transcribed with random hexamers. TCRdb called the immunoSEQ multiplex PCR reads again in MiXCR, with one record for every CDR3 protein. The profile covers a few hundred thousand distinct CDR3 sequences, with about 85% appearing a single time and approximately 0.11% taken by the ten largest. The specimen sequenced was CD8+ T cells from PBMCs. Receptor source: a human donor with multiple sclerosis.

The chain employs TRBV4-2 and TRBJ1-2; TRBD1 matches 10 bases. CDR1 and CDR2 (germline): LGHNA, YNFKEQ. The CDR3 consists of 15 residues. Unmatched junction bases numbered 6, after V lost 4 bases and J lost 4 bases. CDR3 region: CASSPGQGVIYGYTF. The DNA for the CDR3 is TGTGCCAGCAGCCCCGGACAGGGGGTAATCTATGGCTACACCTTC.

The chain combines TRBV2 with TRBJ2-7; D is perhaps TRBD1 (6 bases). Trimming stripped 10 bases from V and 0 bases from J, with 13 bases between. The length of the CDR3 is 13 residues. CDR1 SNHLY and CDR2 FYNNEI come from the germline V gene. The CDR3 here is CATGRQDSYEQYF. The CDR3 bases are TGTGCCACCGGACGACAGGACTCCTACGAGCAGTACTTC.

The genes are TRBV15 and TRBJ1-5; weak D call: TRBD1 (5 bases). The germline V gene encodes CDR1 LNHNV and CDR2 YYDKDF (reference sequence). The CDR3 has 19 residues. Trimming stripped 1 base from V and 4 bases from J, with 23 bases between. The CDR3 coding sequence is TGTGCCACCAGCAGAGTGATGGGGTTGACCGGGGGGTCAAATCAGCCCCAGCATTTT. It translates to CATSRVMGLTGGSNQPQHF.

V usage is TRBV27 and J usage is TRBJ1-3, with a weak D call TRBD1 (6 bases). The CDR3 has 14 residues. CDR1 is MNHEY and CDR2 is SMNVEV in the germline V gene (reference sequence). V was cut by 2 bases and J by 4 bases, with 9 bases left in between. CDR3 coding DNA: TGTGCCAGCAGTTTACAGGGGACAGGAAACACCATATATTTT. It yields the protein CASSLQGTGNTIYF.

The chain employs TRBV20-1 and TRBJ2-1; 7 bases map to TRBD2. The CDR3 loop spans 15 amino acids. Germline V gene data show CDR1 as DFQATT and CDR2 as SNEGSKA (reference sequence). V was pared by 1 base and J by 2 bases, with 5 bases of the junction left unmatched. DNA for the CDR3: TGCAGTGCTAGAGTACGTCTAGCGGCCTACAATGAGCAGTTCTTC. The encoded protein is CSARVRLAAYNEQFF.

This sequence joins TRBV9 and TRBJ1-2; D possibly corresponds to TRBD1 (5 bases). Trimming removed 6 bases from V and 6 bases from J, with 9 bases in between. CDR3 size: 11 residues. The V gene's germline CDR1 is SGDLS and CDR2 YYNGEE. The CDR3 spells CASKQGDGYTF. The CDR3 DNA sequence: TGTGCCAGCAAGCAGGGCGATGGCTACACCTTC.

This chain joins TRBV19 and TRBJ1-1, with 9 bases that match TRBD1. This CDR3 has 14 residues. Germline V CDR1 and CDR2: LNHDA, SQIVND (reference sequence). The trim removed 5 bases at V and 4 bases at J, leaving 5 bases unmatched. CDR3 in amino acids: CASSFGTGTTEAFF. For the CDR3, the DNA is TGTGCCAGTAGTTTCGGGACAGGGACCACTGAAGCTTTCTTT.

CDR3 residues: CASSSRQGQETQYF. In nucleotides, the CDR3 is TGTGCCAGCAGCTCCCGACAGGGGCAAGAGACCCAGTACTTC. The chain is built from TRBV7-2 and TRBJ2-5; the match to TRBD1 covers 8 bases. The CDR3 totals 14 residues. V dropped 4 bases and J dropped 2; count of bases not matched to a gene: 3. In germline, CDR1 is SGHTA, CDR2 FQGNSA.

The V call is TRBV10-2, the J call TRBJ2-1; 12 bases fit TRBD2. The ends lost 6 bases at V and 3 bases at J; junction bases unmatched: 6. Looked up from germline, CDR1 is WSHSY and CDR2 is SAAADI. This CDR3 has 16 amino acids. The CDR3 nucleotides read TGCGCCAGCAGGGACTCTAGCGGGAGGGACTACAATGAGCAGTTCTTC. Amino acid sequence: CASRDSSGRDYNEQFF.

The chain links TRBV3-1 to TRBJ2-7; a weak D match, TRBD1 (6 bases). V was trimmed by 0 bases and J by 5 bases, leaving 11 bases between them. Germline loops: CDR1 LGHDT, CDR2 YNNKEL (reference sequence). The CDR3 length is 14 residues. The CDR3 region has the DNA TGTGCCAGCAGCCAAGATATCACAGGGAACGAGCAGTACTTC. Amino acid sequence: CASSQDITGNEQYF.

The genes are TRBV4-1 and TRBJ1-6; no reliable D call. Germline CDR1 and CDR2: MGHRA and YSYEKL. The CDR3 consists of 15 residues. The V gene lost 4 bases and the J gene lost 0 bases, with 7 bases spanning the gap. Here the CDR3 DNA reads TGCGCCAGCAGCCGCGGTAGCTCCTATAATTCACCCCTCCACTTT. As protein: CASSRGSSYNSPLHF.

The CDR3 bases are TGCAGTGCTCCAAGGGGTTTTTCGGCTAGCGGGGCTTACAATGAGCAGTTCTTC. Amino acids: CSAPRGFSASGAYNEQFF. The genes are TRBV20-1 and TRBJ2-1; TRBD2 matches 9 bases. The CDR3 runs to 18 residues. Germline CDR1 reads DFQATT; CDR2 reads SNEGSKA (reference sequence). V lost 5 bases and J lost 4; bases outside the gene matches: 18.

This chain uses TRBV7-9 with TRBJ2-1; 7 nucleotides agree with TRBD2. Germline CDR1 and CDR2: SEHNR and FQNEAQ (reference sequence). This CDR3 region has 14 residues. The junction had 7 bases not matched to a gene; V was cut back by 4 bases and J by 7 bases. CDR3: CASSWGGERNEQFF. CDR3 bases: TGTGCCAGCAGCTGGGGGGGAGAAAGGAATGAGCAGTTCTTC.

The chain is built from TRBV7-9 and TRBJ2-1; 7 positions match TRBD2. Trimming at V came to 3 bases and at J to 9 bases, leaving 5 bases not matched to a gene. Germline V gene lookup returns CDR1 SEHNR and CDR2 FQNEAQ (reference sequence). CDR3 length: 13 residues. CDR3 region: CASSFGTTGEQFF. The DNA for the CDR3 is TGTGCCAGCAGCTTCGGGACTACCGGTGAGCAGTTCTTC.

V is TRBV5-4 and J is TRBJ2-1; D is undetermined. V lost 5 bases, J lost 1 base, and 22 bases lay in between. The CDR3 runs 18 residues. Per germline, CDR1 SGHNT and CDR2 YYREEE (reference sequence). The CDR3 here is CASRDGGLTLGSYNEQFF. The CDR3 DNA sequence: TGTGCCAGCAGGGACGGTGGCCTCACGTTAGGTTCCTACAATGAGCAGTTCTTC.

The J gene is TRBJ2-3, the V gene TRBV24-1; D uncertain. Germline V gives CDR1 KGHDR, CDR2 SFDVKD. The CDR3 totals 15 residues. The V end was cut by 4 bases, the J end by 2 bases, with 12 bases between. The CDR3 is CATSDLGQDTDTQYF. As DNA, the CDR3 is TGTGCCACCAGTGACCTCGGGCAGGACACAGATACGCAGTATTTT.

The gene calls are TRBV7-9 and TRBJ2-5; 7 nucleotides line up with TRBD1. J was trimmed by 12 bases and V by 1 base; bases with no gene match: 2. Germline loops: CDR1 SEHNR, CDR2 FQNEAQ (reference sequence). The CDR3 totals 11 residues. CDR3 sequence (DNA): TGTGCCAGCAGCTTAGTCAGGGGGAAGTACTTC. Translation gives CASSLVRGKYF. Supplemented by reference TRBV7-9 and TRBJ2-5, the full variable domain reads DTGVSQNPRHKITKRGQNVTFRCDPISEHNRLYWYRQTLGQGPEFLTYFQNEAQLEKSRLLSDRFSAERPKGSFSTLEIQRTEQGDSAMYLCASSLVRGKYFGPGTRLLVL.

This clonotype came up once. The chain links TRBV6-5 to TRBJ2-1, with 8 bases matching TRBD2. There are 19 residues in the CDR3. V lost 5 bases to trimming and J lost 7 bases; unmatched junction nucleotides: 22. CDR1 is MNHEY, CDR2 SVGAGI, per germline. The CDR3, as DNA: TGTGCCAGCAGTAACCCTTGGCCTTCAAGCGGGAGTTTCATGAATGAGCAGTTCTTC. Its protein product is CASSNPWPSSGSFMNEQFF.

V is TRBV7-9 and J is TRBJ2-5; D is possibly TRBD2 (6 bases). Germline lookup yields CDR1 SEHNR and CDR2 FQNEAQ (reference sequence). CDR3 length equals 17 residues. V was cut by 0 bases and J by 2 bases, with 16 bases left in between. In DNA, the CDR3 is TGTGCCAGCAGCTTAGCGCGAGGGACTGGAACACAAGAGACCCAGTACTTC. Translated, it gives CASSLARGTGTQETQYF. The variable domain in full, with the rest retrieved from reference TRBV7-9 and TRBJ2-5, is DTGVSQNPRHKITKRGQNVTFRCDPISEHNRLYWYRQTLGQGPEFLTYFQNEAQLEKSRLLSDRFSAERPKGSFSTLEIQRTEQGDSAMYLCASSLARGTGTQETQYFGPGTRLLVL.

This clonotype was counted a few times. The V gene is TRBV6-5, the J gene TRBJ2-4, with D unclear. The CDR3 spans 14 residues. Germline V gene lookup returns CDR1 MNHEY and CDR2 SVGAGI. The V end lost 0 bases, the J end lost 9 bases, and 12 bases lay between the germline ends. The CDR3 bases are TGTGCCAGCAGTTACTCGATTGCCATGGGCATTCAGTACTTC. Translated: CASSYSIAMGIQYF.

The chain uses TRBV30 and TRBJ2-2; TRBD1 matches 8 bases. With 3 bases clipped from V and 1 base from J, the junction kept 4 bases outside the gene matches. Germline CDR1 reads GTSNPN; CDR2 reads SVGIG (reference sequence). This CDR3 has 15 residues. CDR3 DNA sequence: TGTGCCTGGAGCCACGGGACAGGGAACACCGGGGAGCTGTTTTTT. Its translation is CAWSHGTGNTGELFF.

J is TRBJ1-1 and V is TRBV28; D uncertain. V was clipped by 8 bases and J by 10 bases, with 14 bases between them. The CDR3 covers 11 residues. Germline CDR1 and CDR2: MDHEN and SYDVKM. Here the CDR3 reads CASGLKEAAFF. DNA for the CDR3: TGTGCCAGCGGATTGAAGGAGGCAGCTTTCTTT. The complete variable domain, with remaining parts taken from reference TRBV28 and TRBJ1-1, reads DVKVTQSSRYLVKRTGEKVFLECVQDMDHENMFWYRQDPGLGLRLIYFSYDVKMKEKGDIPEGYSVSREKKERFSLILESASTNQTSMYLCASGLKEAAFFGQGTRLTVV.

This chain uses TRBV4-1 with TRBJ2-1; D is possibly TRBD2 (5 bases). Germline V CDR1 and CDR2: MGHRA, YSYEKL. The length of the CDR3 is 14 residues. With 0 bases removed from V and 7 bases from J, the gap between germline ends came to 10 bases. The CDR3: CASSQDRLRNEQFF. The CDR3 nucleotides are TGCGCCAGCAGCCAAGACCGACTACGGAATGAGCAGTTCTTC.

This clonotype was found once. The rearrangement links TRBV2 to TRBJ2-1; maybe TRBD2 (5 bases). Trimming removed 3 bases at V and 6 bases at J, with 15 bases between. Germline CDR1 SNHLY, CDR2 FYNNEI. The CDR3 runs to 15 residues. The CDR3 loop reads CASSEGLAGTNEQFF. For the CDR3, the DNA is TGTGCCAGCAGTGAGGGTTTGGCGGGTACCAATGAGCAGTTCTTC.

This chain joins TRBV21-1 and TRBJ2-1; the D call of TRBD1 is as the table states it, not checked on the DNA. TRBV21-1 is described as a pseudogene. The CDR3 is 19 amino acids. The CDR3 bases are TGTGCCAGCATCCCAGGGGGGGACAGAGTATCATTCTTCTACAATGAGCAGTTCTTC. This codes for CASIPGGDRVSFFYNEQFF.

The rearrangement joins TRBV7-2 to TRBJ2-1; 9 nucleotides match TRBD2. The CDR3 runs to 18 residues. Per the germline V gene, CDR1 is SGHTA and CDR2 is FQGNSA. After removal of 2 bases from V and 0 bases from J, the junction contained 8 bases not matched to a gene. CDR3 in amino acids: CASSLRLAEAHSYNEQFF. The CDR3 nucleotides are TGTGCCAGCAGCTTAAGACTAGCGGAAGCCCACTCCTACAATGAGCAGTTCTTC.

The rearrangement links TRBV7-9 to TRBJ2-6; the D gene is possibly TRBD1 (6 bases). CDR3 length equals 16 residues. Germline CDR1 is SEHNR and CDR2 is FQNEAQ (reference sequence). The V gene lost 4 bases and the J gene lost 4 bases, with 14 bases spanning the gap. The chain's CDR3 is CASSSAAGDGANVLTF. The CDR3 DNA is TGTGCCAGCAGCTCAGCCGCAGGGGACGGGGCCAACGTCCTGACTTTC. The full variable domain, completed using reference TRBV7-9 and TRBJ2-6, is DTGVSQNPRHKITKRGQNVTFRCDPISEHNRLYWYRQTLGQGPEFLTYFQNEAQLEKSRLLSDRFSAERPKGSFSTLEIQRTEQGDSAMYLCASSSAAGDGANVLTFGAGSRLTVL.

This chain uses TRBV18 with TRBJ2-1; D call uncertain. Germline V gives CDR1 KGHSH, CDR2 LQKENI. The CDR3 is 13 amino acids. V was cut by 4 bases and J by 7 bases, with 11 bases left in between. CDR3 nucleotides: TGTGCCAGCTCACACCTAAAATGGAATGAGCAGTTCTTC. Amino acid sequence: CASSHLKWNEQFF.

The gene calls are TRBV7-9 and TRBJ2-2; TRBD2 might be the D (6 bases). Between the trimmed V and J ends, which lost 9 bases and 7 bases, there was a span of 12 bases. Germline CDR1 SEHNR, CDR2 FQNEAQ (reference sequence). The CDR3 is made up of 12 amino acids. The chain's CDR3 is CASDSGDGELFF. Written as DNA, the CDR3 is TGTGCCAGTGACTCGGGGGACGGGGAGCTGTTTTTT.

The chain is built from TRBV12-5 and TRBJ2-7; TRBD2 might be the D (5 bases). There are 12 residues in the CDR3. V lost 5 bases to trimming and J lost 7 bases, with 12 bases between them. The germline CDR1 and CDR2 sequences are LGHNT and FRNRAP. The CDR3 loop is CASGPGVVEQYF. CDR3 DNA: TGTGCTAGTGGTCCCGGGGTAGTTGAGCAGTACTTC.